The following is a TCR beta chain sequence with its context. Its antigen remains unidentified. Per-base qualities were not stored, and no clone one base away is much larger. The same CDR3 is also encoded by other DNA sequences in this sample. The sample belongs to a study of blood T cell repertoires in COVID-19 (dated by TCRdb to the early 2020s). Context from the whole study: Samples covering the acute and convalescent phases of COVID-19 were provided by collaborators in the United States, Italy and Spain. The prospective study material was composed of cDNA or gDNA derived from T cells, B-cell-depleted T cells, or PBMCs. Subjects who had been exposed to COVID-19, were actively infected with it, or had recovered from it provided the deeply sampled blood TCRbeta repertoires that made up the dataset. A freely available public database, intended as a resource for researchers studying the immune response to SARS-CoV-2, is where the repertoires were released. Samples came from the ongoing ImmuneRACE study (first 160 participants) plus 1,254 subjects from 6 global collaborators. A de-identified subject ID, COVID-19 status, age in years and sex were almost always included in the sample metadata. Where available, HLA class I and class II types were obtained from metadata supplied by the sample provider rather than from assay-based typing. General study outcomes and caveats: How much clinical and demographic metadata was included differed by source and by participant, and the metadata was provided uncurated.

The CDR3 holds 12 amino acids from the cysteine to the phenylalanine. Only the CDR3 DNA is retained, 36 bases long and in frame from the first base. According to the germline V gene, CDR1 reads KGHSH and CDR2 reads LQKENI. Trimming removed 6 bases from V and 8 bases from J, leaving 13 bases between the germline ends. TCRbeta CDR3 regions were amplified from genomic DNA using the immunoSEQ Assay, a bias-controlled multiplex PCR. The study's own analysis went as follows. The number of nucleated cells in each sample was estimated by amplification of reference gene primers within the assay. Sequence reads were collapsed and filtered to measure the absolute abundance of every unique TCRbeta CDR3 rearrangement. For each sample, productive Simpson clonality was calculated as the square root of Simpson's diversity index across productive rearrangements. Here the immuneACCESS table is served through TCRdb, limited to in-frame sequences with V and J called. Missing clones are a known gap in these copies; in checked studies unresolved V genes cover under half, and the rest lacks a known reason. That table is the source of V, J and clone size, and D and trimming were worked out from the DNA. Across this sample there are over 300,000 clones, with more than 75% seen only once. 10% of the sample rests with the top ten.

Participants in the prospective study were aged about 18 to 89 years, lived in some 24 United States geographic areas, and enrolled through a virtual design. To assign participants to cohorts, the prospective study relied on clinical history that participants themselves reported in a screening survey and a study questionnaire. Recovered participants in ImmuneRACE Cohort 3 were defined as having two consecutive negative NP/OP PCR tests, clearance from a healthcare professional, or resolution of symptoms. Mobile phlebotomists in the prospective study collected whole blood, serum and a nasopharyngeal or oropharyngeal swab from every participant. Additional blood draws and questionnaires over an approximately 2-month period could optionally be provided by prospective study participants. Prospective study blood samples were shipped either frozen or at room temperature before DNA extraction.

Recombination joined TRBV18 with TRBJ1-2; the D gene is possibly TRBD1, with 6 bases matching. The sample taken for sequencing was PBMCs or T cells enriched from blood (not recorded which). The TCR comes from a woman between 18 and 29 years old who had recovered from COVID-19. Read as DNA, the sequence is TGTGCCAGCTCTCCGGACAGAGGCGGCTACACCTTC. It translates as CASSPDRGGYTF.